Listed below are T cell receptor beta chains from one sample, sequenced in a study of T cell responses to AZD1222 COVID-19 vaccine. The repertoire was sequenced with immunoSEQ multiplex PCR; TCRdb's copy has only in-frame clones and lacks some. The sample has 60,000 to 75,000 clones, around 86% seen once. The sample consisted of peripheral blood, taken on day 0 of AZD1222 vaccination. The origin of the receptors is an adult in good health. The CDR3 runs from the conserved cysteine through the conserved F or W. A D gene is named only where the DNA matches it firmly. Clone size appears in some rows only: once, few, many, or a class for an expanded clone.

d_call: -; v_call: TRBV19; j_call: TRBJ1-3; clone_size: -; cdr3_aa: CASIQVRVRFGNTIYF; cdr3_nt: TGTGCCAGTATACAGGTTCGTGTGCGTTTCGGAAACACCATATATTTT
d_call: TRBD2; v_call: TRBV3-1/TRBV3-2; j_call: TRBJ2-7; clone_size: once; cdr3_aa: CASSLAGASEQYF; cdr3_nt: TGTGCCAGCAGTTTAGCGGGGGCGTCCGAGCAGTACTTC
d_call: TRBD1; v_call: TRBV10-3; j_call: TRBJ2-1; clone_size: once; cdr3_aa: CAISESDRGLYNEQFF; cdr3_nt: TGTGCCATCAGTGAGTCGGACAGGGGGCTTTACAATGAGCAGTTCTTC
d_call: -; v_call: TRBV3-1/TRBV3-2; j_call: TRBJ1-4; clone_size: -; cdr3_aa: CASSQGWGEKLFF; cdr3_nt: TGTGCCAGCAGCCAAGGATGGGGTGAAAAACTGTTTTTT
d_call: TRBD1; v_call: TRBV4-1; j_call: TRBJ1-4; clone_size: -; cdr3_aa: CASSQEGTGGSWTNEKLFF; cdr3_nt: TGCGCCAGCAGCCAAGAGGGGACAGGGGGTTCATGGACTAATGAAAAACTGTTTTTT
d_call: -; v_call: TRBV4-2; j_call: TRBJ2-1; clone_size: -; cdr3_aa: CASSQGNEQFF; cdr3_nt: TGTGCCAGCAGCCAAGGGAACGAGCAGTTCTTC
d_call: -; v_call: TRBV19; j_call: TRBJ1-1; clone_size: -; cdr3_aa: CASSPGRQGLGWTEAFF; cdr3_nt: TGTGCCAGTAGTCCAGGGCGGCAGGGACTTGGGTGGACTGAAGCTTTCTTT
d_call: -; v_call: TRBV19; j_call: TRBJ2-7; clone_size: few; cdr3_aa: CASKVGSLGEQYF; cdr3_nt: TGTGCCAGCAAGGTTGGCAGCCTTGGGGAGCAGTACTTC
d_call: -; v_call: TRBV30; j_call: TRBJ2-7; clone_size: -; cdr3_aa: CACMRGGGEQYF; cdr3_nt: TGTGCCTGCATGAGGGGGGGCGGCGAGCAGTACTTC
d_call: TRBD1; v_call: TRBV6-5; j_call: TRBJ2-7; clone_size: -; cdr3_aa: CASSHTGTGEIEQYF; cdr3_nt: TGTGCCAGCAGCCACACCGGGACAGGGGAGATCGAGCAGTACTTC